The clone carrying this TCR beta chain appeared a few times. As yet, its antigen is unknown. The sample originates from a study of beta chain features in type 1 diabetes. CD4+ naive, central memory, regulatory and stem cell-like memory cells were sorted via CD45RO/CCR7/CD25/CD127/CD95/CD27. Reverse transcription of all isolated RNA meant that expressed TCRB transcripts were sequenced. Some clones are missing from TCRdb's copy, which holds only in-frame ones; the method was immunoSEQ multiplex PCR. The top ten clones hold roughly 0.44% of a sample with 300,000 to 350,000 clones, under 8.5% of them seen once. Study-wide results and limits: PCR might preferentially amplify shorter templates, equally in patients and controls.

Germline V CDR1 and CDR2: SGHVS, FNYEAQ. This CDR3 spans 17 amino acids. V was trimmed by 4 bases and J by 0 bases, leaving 16 bases between them. The gene calls are TRBV7-6 and TRBJ2-4, with D unresolved. The origin of this receptor is a woman aged 18-29 years in good health. The specimen sequenced was central memory CD4+ T cells from blood. The CDR3 DNA reads as TGTGCCAGCAGCTCGAAGAGTCGGATAATAGCCAAAAACATTCAGTACTTC. Its protein is CASSSKSRIIAKNIQYF.